One and the same sample provided the 32 T cell receptor beta chains below, sequenced in a study of T cells in localized non-small cell lung cancer. The repertoire was sequenced with immunoSEQ multiplex PCR; TCRdb's copy has only in-frame clones and lacks some. Here the sample spans tens of thousands of clones, 86% being singletons. The input for sequencing was peripheral blood, taken before any cancer treatment. Receptor source: a male donor at least 60 years old with stage III squamous cell lung carcinoma.

This sequence joins TRBV9 and TRBJ2-5; D possibly uses TRBD1 or TRBD2 (5 bases each). CDR1 and CDR2 from the germline V gene are SGDLS and YYNGEE. Trimming shortened V by 0 bases and J by 5 bases, and 14 bases separated the two germline ends. The CDR3 extends over 15 amino acids. CDR3 DNA sequence: TGTGCCAGCAGCGTAGGTAGCATGGGACCCGAGACCCAGTACTTC. It codes for CASSVGSMGPETQYF. The full variable domain, completed using reference TRBV9 and TRBJ2-5, is DSGVTQTPKHLITATGQRVTLRCSPRSGDLSVYWYQQSLDQGLQFLIQYYNGEERAKGNILERFSAQQFPDLHSELNLSSLELGDSALYFCASSVGSMGPETQYFGPGTRLLVL.

V gene TRBV7-6 combines with J gene TRBJ1-2; no definite D call. The V end lost 2 bases, the J end lost 0 bases, and 10 bases lay between the germline ends. This CDR3 comprises 15 residues. Looked up from germline, CDR1 is SGHVS and CDR2 is FNYEAQ. The DNA of the CDR3 is TGTGCCAGCAGCTTAAGTGACGGAACTAACTATGGCTACACCTTC. Its protein product is CASSLSDGTNYGYTF.

The rearrangement joins TRBV9 to TRBJ1-1; no reliable D call. In germline, CDR1 is SGDLS, CDR2 YYNGEE. This CDR3 is 14 amino acids long. Deletions cut 0 bases from V and 4 bases from J, with 10 bases between. The CDR3 reads CASSVEGGSTEAFF. CDR3 coding DNA: TGTGCCAGCAGCGTAGAAGGAGGGTCCACTGAAGCTTTCTTT.

V gene TRBV10-2 combines with J gene TRBJ1-2; no clear D. Germline V gives CDR1 WSHSY, CDR2 SAAADI. This CDR3 spans 13 amino acids. The germline V and J ends were trimmed by 3 bases and 0 bases, with 5 bases remaining between them. CDR3 protein: CASSEDSNYGYTF. For the CDR3, the DNA is TGCGCCAGCAGTGAAGATTCTAACTATGGCTACACCTTC.

The rearrangement joins TRBV7-9 to TRBJ2-1, with TRBD2 matching 9 bases. V was pared by 5 bases and J by 5 bases, with 7 bases of the junction left unmatched. Germline values: CDR1 SEHNR, CDR2 FQNEAQ (reference sequence). This CDR3 region has 15 residues. CDR3 sequence: CASSLAGGSHNEQFF. Written as DNA, the CDR3 is TGTGCCAGCAGCCTCGCGGGGGGGTCCCACAATGAGCAGTTCTTC. Complete variable domain (other parts from reference TRBV7-9 and TRBJ2-1): DTGVSQNPRHKITKRGQNVTFRCDPISEHNRLYWYRQTLGQGPEFLTYFQNEAQLEKSRLLSDRFSAERPKGSFSTLEIQRTEQGDSAMYLCASSLAGGSHNEQFFGPGTRLTVL.

The chain combines TRBV7-2 with TRBJ2-3; D remains ambiguous. Trimming removed 0 bases from V and 3 bases from J, with 7 bases in between. Germline assignment: CDR1 SGHTA and CDR2 FQGNSA. The CDR3 is made up of 14 amino acids. Here the CDR3 reads CASSLAPQTDTQYF. In DNA, the CDR3 is TGTGCCAGCAGCTTAGCCCCTCAGACAGATACGCAGTATTTT.

V gene TRBV7-8 combines with J gene TRBJ2-5; 7 bases align to TRBD2. CDR1 is SGHVS, CDR2 FQNEAQ, per germline. The J segment lost 0 bases and the V segment lost 4 bases, leaving 14 bases of the junction unmatched. This CDR3 has 18 residues. CDR3 bases: TGTGCCAGCAGCTCGGGACTACGGCGCAGGATGTACCAAGAGACCCAGTACTTC. It encodes CASSSGLRRRMYQETQYF.

The chain links TRBV9 to TRBJ2-1; D is perhaps TRBD1 (7 bases). Trimming pared 6 bases from V and 2 bases from J, leaving 18 bases between. This CDR3 has 16 amino acids. The germline V gene has CDR1 SGDLS and CDR2 YYNGEE. CDR3 loop: CASNPRGRDPYNEQFF. In DNA form, the CDR3 reads TGTGCCAGCAACCCTAGGGGGCGGGATCCCTACAATGAGCAGTTCTTC.

The chain links TRBV7-8 to TRBJ2-1; 10 bases line up with TRBD2. Trimming removed 3 bases from V and 10 bases from J; junction bases left unmatched: 9. The CDR3 consists of 15 residues. The germline CDR1 and CDR2 sequences are SGHVS and FQNEAQ. The CDR3 loop reads CASSFPLAGAGEQFF. The CDR3 DNA reads as TGTGCCAGCAGCTTTCCTCTAGCGGGAGCCGGCGAGCAGTTCTTC.

This chain connects TRBV10-3 to TRBJ2-2; 9 nucleotides match TRBD1. The V segment lost 10 bases and the J segment 7 bases; nucleotides outside the gene matches: 10. The CDR3 covers 14 residues. Looked up from germline, CDR1 is ENHRY and CDR2 is SYGVKD. The CDR3 loop is CATESGTGNGELFF. CDR3 DNA sequence: TGTGCCACCGAGTCCGGGACAGGGAACGGGGAGCTGTTTTTT.

The V gene is TRBV15, the J gene TRBJ2-5; D is undetermined. This CDR3 comprises 11 residues. From germline, CDR1 is LNHNV and CDR2 YYDKDF (reference sequence). V dropped 3 bases and J dropped 8 bases, with 7 bases sitting between them. The CDR3 spells CATSSGITQYF. The CDR3 nucleotides read TGTGCCACCAGCAGTGGAATCACCCAGTACTTC.

V is TRBV18 and J is TRBJ1-1, with D hard to call. V lost 2 bases to trimming and J lost 0 bases, with 7 bases between them. Germline-derived CDR1 and CDR2 are KGHSH and LQKENI. This CDR3 has 14 residues. The chain's CDR3 is CASSPGYMNTEAFF. The CDR3 coding sequence is TGTGCCAGCTCACCAGGCTACATGAACACTGAAGCTTTCTTT.

The chain uses TRBV5-4 and TRBJ2-1; TRBD2 matches 8 bases. The germline CDR1 and CDR2 sequences are SGHNT and YYREEE (reference sequence). With V trimmed by 2 bases and J by 0 bases, 7 bases remained unmatched. There are 17 residues in the CDR3. The CDR3 spells CASSLSGGIVSYNEQFF. The DNA for the CDR3 is TGTGCCAGCAGCTTATCGGGGGGGATTGTCTCCTACAATGAGCAGTTCTTC.

V usage is TRBV18 and J usage is TRBJ2-3; 8 positions agree with TRBD1. Germline V gene sequence: CDR1 KGHSH, CDR2 LQKENI. The CDR3 extends over 16 amino acids. The junction had 7 bases not matched to a gene; V was cut back by 4 bases and J by 1 base. CDR3 sequence reads: CASSLAPGQGTDTQYF. CDR3 coding DNA: TGTGCCAGCTCACTCGCTCCGGGACAGGGCACAGATACGCAGTATTTT.

The J gene is TRBJ1-2, the V gene TRBV5-6, with D maybe TRBD1 (5 bases). There are 13 residues in the CDR3. Trimming removed 5 bases at V and 12 bases at J, with 20 bases between. The germline CDR1 and CDR2 sequences are SGHDT and YYEEEE. The CDR3 nucleotides are TGTGCCAGCAGTATCCCCGGGACGGGGGTCGACACCTTC. Residues: CASSIPGTGVDTF.

V gene TRBV6-5 combines with J gene TRBJ1-5, with D possibly being TRBD1 (5 bases). CDR1 MNHEY and CDR2 SVGAGI come from the germline V gene. The CDR3 extends over 14 amino acids. With 6 bases removed from V and 0 bases from J, the gap between germline ends came to 9 bases. In nucleotides, the CDR3 is TGTGCCAGCAGGGGGGACTATAGCAATCAGCCCCAGCATTTT. Translation: CASRGDYSNQPQHF.

This rearrangement joins TRBV5-1 to TRBJ2-5; D call uncertain. The V gene's germline CDR1 is SGHRS and CDR2 YFSETQ. V lost 0 bases, J lost 5 bases, and 5 bases lay in between. The CDR3 consists of 12 residues. CDR3 DNA sequence: TGCGCCAGCAGCTTGGCCGAGGAGACCCAGTACTTC. It encodes CASSLAEETQYF.

The table lists this clone with a count of one. This chain uses TRBV30 with TRBJ1-4; the match to TRBD1 covers 7 bases. The length of the CDR3 is 16 residues. Germline CDR1 is GTSNPN and CDR2 is SVGIG (reference sequence). V gave up 4 bases and J gave up 5 bases; unmatched junction bases: 13. The CDR3, as DNA: TGTGCCTGGATGGGAGTACGTAGGGGGCCGAATGAAAAACTGTTTTTT. Amino acids: CAWMGVRRGPNEKLFF.

The chain uses TRBV10-3 and TRBJ2-4, with 12 bases identical to TRBD2. Germline V gene data show CDR1 as ENHRY and CDR2 as SYGVKD. Unmatched junction bases numbered 2, after V lost 0 bases and J lost 5 bases. This CDR3 region has 16 residues. In DNA, the CDR3 is TGTGCCATCAGTGAGTCTCGACTAGCGGGGGAAAACATTCAGTACTTC. As protein: CAISESRLAGENIQYF.

The chain uses TRBV6-1 and TRBJ2-7; D possibly uses TRBD1 or TRBD2 (5 bases each). Germline lookup yields CDR1 MNHNS and CDR2 SASEGT. The V and J ends lost 4 bases and 6 bases respectively, with 13 bases between them. There are 13 residues in the CDR3. CDR3 protein: CASSAGTGLEQYF. CDR3 sequence (DNA): TGTGCCAGCAGTGCCGGGACCGGTCTCGAGCAGTACTTC.

This CDR3 is CASSLGPMPGVYEQFF. The CDR3 nucleotides are TGTGCCAGCAGCTTAGGGCCAATGCCTGGGGTATATGAGCAGTTCTTC. This rearrangement joins TRBV7-2 to TRBJ2-1; the D is unclear. Trimming cost V 1 base and J 8 bases, with 18 bases left between them. This CDR3 comprises 16 residues. Per the germline V gene, CDR1 is SGHTA and CDR2 is FQGNSA.

The chain uses TRBV7-9 and TRBJ1-1; 8 nucleotides agree with TRBD1. Per germline, CDR1 SEHNR and CDR2 FQNEAQ (reference sequence). Trimming cost V 5 bases and J 0 bases; bases outside gene matches: 8. The CDR3 is 16 amino acids. CDR3: CASSPRGPGMNTEAFF. The CDR3 nucleotides are TGTGCCAGCAGCCCCAGGGGGCCCGGAATGAACACTGAAGCTTTCTTT.

This chain connects TRBV7-9 to TRBJ2-3, with D tentatively TRBD2 (5 bases). Trimming shortened V by 3 bases and J by 4 bases, and 14 bases separated the two germline ends. CDR1 SEHNR and CDR2 FQNEAQ come from the germline V gene (reference sequence). The CDR3 loop spans 15 amino acids. In DNA, the CDR3 is TGTGCCAGCAGCTTGGGCTTCGGGGTCTCAGATACGCAGTATTTT. This sequence encodes CASSLGFGVSDTQYF.

The chain is built from TRBV7-2 and TRBJ1-5, with 8 bases identical to TRBD1. Losses at the gene ends were 4 bases for V and 3 bases for J; bases not matched to a gene: 5. The CDR3 runs 15 residues. The germline gives CDR1 SGHTA, CDR2 FQGNSA. The CDR3, as DNA: TGTGCCAGCAGCTCACAGGGGGAGGACAATCAGCCCCAGCATTTT. This gives the protein CASSSQGEDNQPQHF.

The chain links TRBV7-2 to TRBJ2-1, with a possible D match to TRBD2 (8 bases). The CDR3 extends over 15 amino acids. Per the germline V gene, CDR1 is SGHTA and CDR2 is FQGNSA. V gave up 7 bases and J gave up 8 bases, with 21 bases separating them. CDR3 amino acids: CASTNLGTRGHEQFF. The DNA for the CDR3 is TGTGCCAGCACCAACCTCGGGACTAGGGGGCATGAGCAGTTCTTC.

The chain combines TRBV5-4 with TRBJ2-7; D is perhaps TRBD2 (7 bases). V shed 3 bases and J shed 3 bases, with 16 bases lying between them. The germline CDR1 and CDR2 sequences are SGHNT and YYREEE (reference sequence). CDR3 length equals 15 residues. CDR3 coding DNA: TGTGCCAGCAGCTCCGGGGGGCTCCCGAACTACGAGCAGTACTTC. Residues: CASSSGGLPNYEQYF.

The chain uses TRBV5-5 and TRBJ2-1; the match to TRBD2 covers 15 bases. With 4 bases clipped from V and 10 bases from J, the junction kept 9 bases outside the gene matches. Germline CDR1 reads SGHKS; CDR2 reads YYEKEE (reference sequence). This CDR3 is built from 16 residues. The CDR3 region has the DNA TGTGCCAGCAGCATAGGACTAGCGGGAGGGCCCTGGGAGCAGTTCTTC. This translates into CASSIGLAGGPWEQFF.

This clone was seen a handful of times. The J gene is TRBJ1-5, the V gene TRBV2, with 7 bases matching TRBD1. V was pared by 6 bases and J by 5 bases, with 7 bases of the junction left unmatched. The CDR3 is 14 amino acids. Germline V gene sequence: CDR1 SNHLY, CDR2 FYNNEI. Here the CDR3 reads CASREDRSYQPQHF. The CDR3 coding sequence is TGTGCCAGCAGAGAGGACAGGTCCTATCAGCCCCAGCATTTT.

The chain has TRBV5-1 and TRBJ1-1; 9 nucleotides agree with TRBD1. J gave up 1 base and V 4 bases, and 5 bases lay outside the gene matches. The CDR3 is 15 amino acids. Germline loops: CDR1 SGHRS, CDR2 YFSETQ. The CDR3 sequence is CASSPYRGPNTEAFF. The DNA for the CDR3 is TGCGCCAGCAGCCCCTACAGGGGGCCGAACACTGAAGCTTTCTTT.

In its sample, this clone was seen a few times. The genes are TRBV7-9 and TRBJ1-5, with D tentatively TRBD1 (5 bases). V lost 5 bases and J lost 4, with 15 bases in between. This CDR3 spans 15 amino acids. CDR1 and CDR2 from the germline V gene are SEHNR and FQNEAQ (reference sequence). The CDR3 DNA reads as TGTGCCAGCAGCCGAGGGGACGTGGGGAATCAGCCCCAGCATTTT. Translation gives CASSRGDVGNQPQHF.

This sequence joins TRBV7-2 and TRBJ1-5, with D perhaps matching TRBD1 (6 bases). This CDR3 has 13 residues. Germline V gene data show CDR1 as SGHTA and CDR2 as FQGNSA. Trimming took 5 bases from V and 5 from J, leaving 10 bases between them. CDR3 DNA sequence: TGTGCCAGCAGCCTACAGGGCGATCAGCCCCAGCATTTT. This encodes CASSLQGDQPQHF.

This chain uses TRBV7-9 with TRBJ2-5; D call uncertain. The CDR3 extends over 11 amino acids. V lost 2 bases to trimming and J lost 4 bases, with 2 bases between them. CDR1 is SEHNR, CDR2 FQNEAQ, per germline (reference sequence). CDR3 nucleotide sequence: TGTGCCAGCAGCTTATCAGAGACCCAGTACTTC. Amino acids: CASSLSETQYF. Full variable domain (missing parts from reference TRBV7-9 and TRBJ2-5): DTGVSQNPRHKITKRGQNVTFRCDPISEHNRLYWYRQTLGQGPEFLTYFQNEAQLEKSRLLSDRFSAERPKGSFSTLEIQRTEQGDSAMYLCASSLSETQYFGPGTRLLVL.